This T cell receptor beta chain appears in the sequencing data of a study of T cells in Graves' hyperthyroidism and ophthalmopathy. Out of 10 ml of fresh peripheral blood came the PBMCs. Using RNA transcripts as the source, TCR beta CDR3 regions were amplified. The HTBI primer set was used in a first-round RT-PCR of the TCR CDR3. Via MiXCR, TCRdb re-called the multiplex PCR reads, giving one row per CDR3 protein. The sample carries 400,000 to 600,000 distinct CDR3 sequences, 16% recorded once. Turning to this clonotype: Antigen unknown.

Broader study findings: Most thyroid clonotypes expanded above 0.001 were also detected in blood.

This TCR derives from a woman in her 30s with Graves' ophthalmopathy. The material sequenced was blood.

The CDR3 is CASSYIAGGPNYEQYF. CDR3 DNA sequence: TGTGCCAGCAGCTACATAGCGGGAGGGCCAAACTACGAGCAGTACTTC. The V gene is TRBV11-1, the J gene TRBJ2-7, with 11 positions matching TRBD2. V shed 4 bases and J 3 bases; nucleotides not matched to a gene: 8. This CDR3 has 16 amino acids. Germline values: CDR1 SGHAT, CDR2 FQDESV (reference sequence).